The 20 T cell receptor beta chains in this list originate from one sample, sequenced in a study of T cells in localized non-small cell lung cancer. Data came from immunoSEQ multiplex PCR; TCRdb stores just in-frame clones and leaves some out. The table includes 15,000 to 20,000 clones, over 75% detected once. Sequenced here: peripheral blood, sampled before any cancer treatment. The receptors shown here come from a male donor at least 60 years old with stage I lung adenocarcinoma.

V usage is TRBV4-1 and J usage is TRBJ1-5, with D possibly matching TRBD1 (6 bases). The germline V and J ends were trimmed by 3 bases and 1 base, with 10 bases remaining between them. The CDR3 is made up of 15 amino acids. CDR1 is MGHRA and CDR2 is YSYEKL in the germline V gene. DNA of the CDR3: TGCGCCAGCAGCCACAGGGGCGAGAGCAATCAGCCCCAGCATTTT. Translation gives CASSHRGESNQPQHF.

This clone has only one observation. The V call is TRBV7-9, the J call TRBJ1-4; possibly TRBD1 for D (6 bases). Deletions cut 6 bases from V and 7 bases from J, with 12 bases between. Germline V gives CDR1 SEHNR, CDR2 FQNEAQ (reference sequence). This CDR3 is 13 amino acids long. This CDR3 reads CASSFDRTEKLFF. The CDR3 nucleotides read TGTGCCAGCAGTTTCGACAGGACTGAAAAACTGTTTTTT. Full variable domain (remainder filled in from reference TRBV7-9 and TRBJ1-4): DTGVSQNPRHKITKRGQNVTFRCDPISEHNRLYWYRQTLGQGPEFLTYFQNEAQLEKSRLLSDRFSAERPKGSFSTLEIQRTEQGDSAMYLCASSFDRTEKLFFGSGTQLSVL.

The chain is built from TRBV6-1 and TRBJ2-5; tentative D call: TRBD1 (6 bases). Trimming left V 6 bases short and J 1 base short, with 12 bases between. The CDR3 loop spans 14 amino acids. The germline gives CDR1 MNHNS, CDR2 SASEGT. The CDR3 nucleotides read TGTGCCAGCAGCGAGGACAGACTCCAAGAGACCCAGTACTTC. Its translation: CASSEDRLQETQYF.

J is TRBJ2-1 and V is TRBV29-1; D ambiguous. With 2 bases removed from V and 0 bases from J, the gap between germline ends came to 8 bases. Per germline, CDR1 SQVTM and CDR2 ANQGSEA. The CDR3 runs to 14 residues. Here the CDR3 DNA reads TGCAGCGTTGAAAGGATAAACTCCTACAATGAGCAGTTCTTC. Translation gives CSVERINSYNEQFF.

The rearrangement links TRBV5-4 to TRBJ2-2, with D possibly matching TRBD1 (6 bases). This CDR3 spans 14 amino acids. Germline V CDR1 and CDR2: SGHNT, YYREEE (reference sequence). The ends were cut back, 5 bases at V and 2 bases at J, with 10 bases in the middle. The CDR3 loop is CASRVRGNTGELFF. The DNA of the CDR3 is TGTGCCAGCAGGGTCAGGGGAAACACCGGGGAGCTGTTTTTT.

The V call is TRBV29-1, the J call TRBJ1-5; D may be TRBD1 (6 bases). The CDR3 has 13 residues. Looked up from germline, CDR1 is SQVTM and CDR2 is ANQGSEA. V dropped 7 bases and J dropped 3 bases, with 13 bases sitting between them. The CDR3 sequence is CSARDNYNQPQHF. The CDR3, as DNA: TGCAGCGCCAGGGACAATTACAATCAGCCCCAGCATTTT.

About this clone: This sample includes further DNA sequences coding for the same CDR3. This rearrangement joins TRBV6-5 to TRBJ1-1; D call uncertain. Germline V CDR1 and CDR2: MNHEY, SVGAGI. CDR3 length: 11 residues. V lost 7 bases to trimming and J lost 7 bases, with 10 bases between them. The CDR3 sequence is CASKGPGEAFF. As DNA, the CDR3 is TGTGCCAGCAAGGGTCCGGGTGAAGCTTTCTTT.

The CDR3 nucleotides read TGTGCCATCAGTTCCGGACAGGGGAACTATGGCTACACCTTC. Protein sequence: CAISSGQGNYGYTF. This chain links TRBV10-3 with TRBJ1-2, with 9 bases aligning to TRBD1. Germline trimming cut 5 bases from V and 2 bases from J; bases unmatched to any gene: 3. CDR1 and CDR2 from the germline V gene are ENHRY and SYGVKD. The CDR3 is 14 amino acids.

The chain joins TRBV27 to TRBJ2-5; 11 nucleotides align to TRBD2. The J segment lost 4 bases and the V segment lost 6 bases, leaving 4 bases of the junction unmatched. CDR1 is MNHEY and CDR2 is SMNVEV in the germline V gene (reference sequence). This CDR3 has 14 amino acids. The CDR3 sequence is CASRLAGARETQYF. CDR3 nucleotide sequence: TGTGCCAGCAGACTAGCGGGAGCCCGAGAGACCCAGTACTTC.

The chain couples TRBV5-1 to TRBJ2-2; 7 bases fit TRBD1. CDR1 is SGHRS and CDR2 is YFSETQ in the germline V gene. This CDR3 is 15 amino acids long. J gave up 7 bases and V 1 base, and 7 bases lay outside the gene matches. CDR3: CASSLKSGGDGELFF. As DNA, the CDR3 is TGCGCCAGCAGCTTGAAGTCAGGGGGTGACGGGGAGCTGTTTTTT.

The chain recombines TRBV9 with TRBJ2-1; 8 bases are a match to TRBD1. Trimming cost V 3 bases and J 5 bases; bases outside gene matches: 10. Germline CDR1 and CDR2: SGDLS and YYNGEE. This CDR3 is built from 16 residues. CDR3 sequence (DNA): TGTGCCAGCAGCGAAGGTGGGACAGGTTATAACAATGAGCAGTTCTTC. Its translation: CASSEGGTGYNNEQFF.

The J gene is TRBJ1-3, the V gene TRBV5-1; D remains unclear. This CDR3 comprises 14 residues. Per germline, CDR1 SGHRS and CDR2 YFSETQ. The V gene lost 2 bases and the J gene lost 0 bases, with 6 bases spanning the gap. The CDR3 reads CASSFTTSGNTIYF. In DNA form, the CDR3 reads TGCGCCAGCAGCTTCACCACCTCTGGAAACACCATATATTTT.

This chain connects TRBV7-9 to TRBJ2-1, with 11 positions matching TRBD2. Trimming at V came to 5 bases and at J to 13 bases, leaving 10 bases not matched to a gene. Per germline, CDR1 SEHNR and CDR2 FQNEAQ (reference sequence). The CDR3 is made up of 14 amino acids. The CDR3 reads CASSKMTSGDPQFF. The CDR3 coding sequence is TGTGCCAGCAGCAAAATGACTAGCGGGGACCCTCAGTTCTTC.

The V call is TRBV11-2, the J call TRBJ2-7; tentatively, D is TRBD2 (6 bases). The length of the CDR3 is 15 residues. V was cut by 3 bases and J by 5 bases, with 17 bases left in between. Looked up from germline, CDR1 is SGHAT and CDR2 is FQNNGV. The CDR3: CASSLAGPGSHEQYF. Written as DNA, the CDR3 is TGTGCCAGCAGCTTGGCGGGACCGGGGTCACACGAGCAGTACTTC.

This rearrangement joins TRBV7-2 to TRBJ2-1, with 7 bases identical to TRBD1. The CDR3 has 15 amino acids. The germline gives CDR1 SGHTA, CDR2 FQGNSA. Trimming removed 6 bases from V and 3 bases from J; junction bases left unmatched: 8. The DNA of the CDR3 is TGTGCCAGCAGGAGGGGGCCGTTAGGCTACAATGAGCAGTTCTTC. Encoded protein: CASRRGPLGYNEQFF.

The CDR3 nucleotides read TGTGCCAGTAGTCCAAATTGGGGAGGCAATGAAAAACTGTTTTTT. Its translation is CASSPNWGGNEKLFF. The chain is built from TRBV19 and TRBJ1-4; D remains unclear. CDR1 is LNHDA, CDR2 SQIVND, per germline (reference sequence). The CDR3 is 15 amino acids. V was clipped by 5 bases and J by 5 bases, with 15 bases between them.

The chain is built from TRBV11-2 and TRBJ2-7; a possible D gene is TRBD2 (5 bases). Germline V lookup: CDR1 SGHAT, CDR2 FQNNGV. Trimming removed 1 base from V and 3 bases from J, with 16 bases in between. This CDR3 has 16 residues. The CDR3 DNA reads as TGTGCCAGCAGCTTAGTACCGGGGAGCGGCTACTACGAGCAGTACTTC. Its protein is CASSLVPGSGYYEQYF.

The chain couples TRBV9 to TRBJ2-5, with TRBD2 matching 8 bases. The CDR3 covers 16 residues. CDR1 and CDR2 from the germline V gene are SGDLS and YYNGEE. V shed 0 bases and J 4 bases; nucleotides not matched to a gene: 8. The CDR3, as DNA: TGTGCCAGCAGCGTAGGGAATAGCGGGGCGGGAGAGACCCAGTACTTC. It codes for CASSVGNSGAGETQYF. Full variable domain (remainder filled in from reference TRBV9 and TRBJ2-5): DSGVTQTPKHLITATGQRVTLRCSPRSGDLSVYWYQQSLDQGLQFLIQYYNGEERAKGNILERFSAQQFPDLHSELNLSSLELGDSALYFCASSVGNSGAGETQYFGPGTRLLVL.

The J gene is TRBJ1-2, the V gene TRBV5-8; unclear D gene. This CDR3 region has 12 residues. From germline, CDR1 is SGHTS and CDR2 YDEGEE. The CDR3 reads CANGGAGYGYTF. The CDR3 bases are TGTGCGAACGGAGGTGCGGGCTATGGCTACACCTTC. Together with reference TRBV5-8 and TRBJ1-2, the CDR3 gives the full variable domain: EAGVTQSPTHLIKTRGQQATLRCSPISGHTSVYWYQQALGLGLQFLLWYDEGEERNRGNFPPRFSGRQFPNYSSELNVNALELEDSALYLCANGGAGYGYTFGSGTRLTVV.

The sample holds one count of this clone. This same CDR3 is encoded by further DNA sequences in the sample. The chain is built from TRBV19 and TRBJ1-1; the D gene is possibly TRBD1 (6 bases). This CDR3 region has 14 residues. The germline V gene has CDR1 LNHDA and CDR2 SQIVND (reference sequence). Trimming cost V 3 bases and J 0 bases, with 8 bases left between them. CDR3 in amino acids: CASSIGTMNTEAFF. CDR3 coding DNA: TGTGCCAGTAGTATCGGGACAATGAACACTGAAGCTTTCTTT.